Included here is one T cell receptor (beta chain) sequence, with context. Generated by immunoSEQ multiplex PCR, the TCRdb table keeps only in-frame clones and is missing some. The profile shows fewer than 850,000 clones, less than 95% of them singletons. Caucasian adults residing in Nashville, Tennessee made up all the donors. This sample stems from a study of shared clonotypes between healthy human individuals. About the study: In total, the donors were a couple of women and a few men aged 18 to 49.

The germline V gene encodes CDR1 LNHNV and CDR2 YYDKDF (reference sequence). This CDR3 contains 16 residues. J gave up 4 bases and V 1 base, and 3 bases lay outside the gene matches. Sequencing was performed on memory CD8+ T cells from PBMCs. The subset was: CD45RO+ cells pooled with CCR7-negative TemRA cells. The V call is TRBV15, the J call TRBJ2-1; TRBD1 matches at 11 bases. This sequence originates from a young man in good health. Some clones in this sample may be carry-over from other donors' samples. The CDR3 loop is CATSRGTGGFYNEQFF. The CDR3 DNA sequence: TGTGCCACCAGCAGAGGGACAGGGGGCTTTTACAATGAGCAGTTCTTC.